This TCR beta chain was obtained from a study of blood T cell repertoires in COVID-19. For the study at large: The United States, Italy and Spain provided the acute and convalescent COVID-19 samples.

Sequencing used immunoSEQ multiplex PCR; TCRdb keeps in-frame clones, though not all of them. The data hold fewer than 250,000 clones, with around 90% observed a single time. Germline values: CDR1 MNHEY, CDR2 SVGAGI. CDR3 length: 15 residues. V lost 6 bases and J lost 1, with 15 bases in between. The study assigned cohorts using participant-reported clinical history. This clonotype was obtained from a woman in her 30s with acute COVID-19. The sample was PBMCs or T cells enriched from blood (not recorded which). The chain is built from TRBV6-5 and TRBJ1-1; D call uncertain. CDR3 loop: CASSAWTGENTEAFF. The CDR3 coding sequence is TGTGCCAGCAGCGCCTGGACGGGAGAGAACACTGAAGCTTTCTTT.